The 2 T cell receptor beta chains presented below share a single source sample, sequenced in a study of shared clonotypes between healthy human individuals. The table came from immunoSEQ multiplex PCR; TCRdb's copy has only in-frame clones and leaves some out. The sample includes some 1,600,000 clones, under 99% seen only once; the top ten take 0.4% to 0.55%. What was sequenced was naive CD4+ T cells sorted from blood. Stated subset: CD45RA+ positively selected. The source is a young man in good health.

Worth noting for this clone: At the DNA level, this CDR3 is encoded by other sequences in the same sample as well. The chain recombines TRBV28 with TRBJ2-7; weak D call: TRBD1 (6 bases). Trimming shortened V by 7 bases and J by 4 bases, and 8 bases separated the two germline ends. Germline lookup yields CDR1 MDHEN and CDR2 SYDVKM. The CDR3 contains 11 residues. CDR3 in DNA: TGTGCCAGCACACAGGGTTACGAGCAGTACTTC. It translates to CASTQGYEQYF.

The chain uses TRBV4-3 and TRBJ1-4; D remains unclear. The CDR3 is 13 residues long. Germline CDR1 and CDR2: LGHNA and YSLEER. V shed 2 bases and J shed 8 bases, with 9 bases lying between them. The CDR3: CASSQIEGEKLFF. CDR3 in DNA: TGCGCCAGCAGCCAAATCGAGGGAGAAAAACTGTTTTTT.